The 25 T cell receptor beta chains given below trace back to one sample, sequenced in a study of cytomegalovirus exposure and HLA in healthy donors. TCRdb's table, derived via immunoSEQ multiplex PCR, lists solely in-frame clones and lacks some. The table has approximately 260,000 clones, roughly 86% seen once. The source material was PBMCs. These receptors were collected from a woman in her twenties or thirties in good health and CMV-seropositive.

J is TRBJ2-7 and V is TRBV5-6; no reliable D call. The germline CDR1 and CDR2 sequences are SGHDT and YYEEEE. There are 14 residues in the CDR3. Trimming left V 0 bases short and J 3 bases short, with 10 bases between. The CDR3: CASSLGVPGYEQYF. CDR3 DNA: TGTGCCAGCAGCTTGGGGGTTCCGGGCTACGAGCAGTACTTC.

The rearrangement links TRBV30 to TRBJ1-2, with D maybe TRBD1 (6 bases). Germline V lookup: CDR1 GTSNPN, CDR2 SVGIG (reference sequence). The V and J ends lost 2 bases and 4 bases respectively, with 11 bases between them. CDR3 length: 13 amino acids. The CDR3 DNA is TGTGCCTGGAGTCCGGACAGAGTCTATGGCTACACCTTC. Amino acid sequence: CAWSPDRVYGYTF.

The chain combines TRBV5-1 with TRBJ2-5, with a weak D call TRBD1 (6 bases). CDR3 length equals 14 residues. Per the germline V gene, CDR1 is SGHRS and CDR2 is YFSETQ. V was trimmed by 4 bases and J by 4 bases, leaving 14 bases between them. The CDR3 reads CASSMDPRGETQYF. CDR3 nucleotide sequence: TGCGCCAGCAGCATGGATCCCAGGGGAGAGACCCAGTACTTC. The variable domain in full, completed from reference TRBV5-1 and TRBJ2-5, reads KAGVTQTPRYLIKTRGQQVTLSCSPISGHRSVSWYQQTPGQGLQFLFEYFSETQRNKGNFPGRFSGRQFSNSRSEMNVSTLELGDSALYLCASSMDPRGETQYFGPGTRLLVL.

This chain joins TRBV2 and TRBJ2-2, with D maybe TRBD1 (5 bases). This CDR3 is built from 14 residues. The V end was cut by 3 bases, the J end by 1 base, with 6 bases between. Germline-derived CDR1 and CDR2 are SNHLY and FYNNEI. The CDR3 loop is CASSDTGNTGELFF. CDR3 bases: TGTGCCAGCAGTGATACAGGGAACACCGGGGAGCTGTTTTTT. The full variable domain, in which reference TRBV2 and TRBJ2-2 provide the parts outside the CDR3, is EPEVTQTPSHQVTQMGQEVILRCVPISNHLYFYWYRQILGQKVEFLVSFYNNEISEKSEIFDDQFSVERPDGSNFTLKIRSTKLEDSAMYFCASSDTGNTGELFFGEGSRLTVL.

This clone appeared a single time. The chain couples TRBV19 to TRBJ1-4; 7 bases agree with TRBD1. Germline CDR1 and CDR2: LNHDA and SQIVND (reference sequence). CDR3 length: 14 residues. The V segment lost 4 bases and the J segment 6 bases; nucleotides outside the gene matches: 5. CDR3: CASSRTGGYEKLFF. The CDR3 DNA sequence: TGTGCCAGTAGTAGGACAGGCGGGTATGAAAAACTGTTTTTT. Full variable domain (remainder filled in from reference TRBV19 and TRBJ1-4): DGGITQSPKYLFRKEGQNVTLSCEQNLNHDAMYWYRQDPGQGLRLIYYSQIVNDFQKGDIAEGYSVSREKKESFPLTVTSAQKNPTAFYLCASSRTGGYEKLFFGSGTQLSVL.

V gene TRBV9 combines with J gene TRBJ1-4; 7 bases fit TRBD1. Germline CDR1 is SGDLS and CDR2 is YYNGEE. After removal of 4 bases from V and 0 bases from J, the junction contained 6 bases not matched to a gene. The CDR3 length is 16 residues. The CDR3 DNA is TGTGCCAGCAGCCGCACAGGGGATGCAACTAATGAAAAACTGTTTTTT. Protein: CASSRTGDATNEKLFF.

CDR3 sequence reads: CASSLAPAGGPQNEQFF. The DNA of the CDR3 is TGCGCCAGCAGCTTGGCCCCAGCGGGAGGGCCGCAGAATGAGCAGTTCTTC. The chain recombines TRBV5-1 with TRBJ2-1; 10 nucleotides match TRBD2. Germline CDR1 SGHRS, CDR2 YFSETQ. Unmatched junction bases numbered 10, after V lost 0 bases and J lost 7 bases. This CDR3 has 17 amino acids.

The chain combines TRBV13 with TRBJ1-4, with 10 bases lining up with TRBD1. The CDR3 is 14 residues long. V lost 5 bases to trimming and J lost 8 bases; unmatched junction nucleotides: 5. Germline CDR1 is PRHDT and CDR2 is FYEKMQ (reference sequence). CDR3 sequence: CASSGTGAREKLFF. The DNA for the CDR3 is TGTGCCAGCAGCGGGACAGGGGCGCGAGAAAAACTGTTTTTT.

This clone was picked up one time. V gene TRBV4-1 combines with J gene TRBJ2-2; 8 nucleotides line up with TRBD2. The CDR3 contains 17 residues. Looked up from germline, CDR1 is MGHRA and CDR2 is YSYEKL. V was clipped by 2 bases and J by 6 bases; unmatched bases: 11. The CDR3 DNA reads TGCGCCAGCAGCCAACCGGGAGGGCCCGGAACCCCCGGGGAGCTGTTTTTT. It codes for CASSQPGGPGTPGELFF.

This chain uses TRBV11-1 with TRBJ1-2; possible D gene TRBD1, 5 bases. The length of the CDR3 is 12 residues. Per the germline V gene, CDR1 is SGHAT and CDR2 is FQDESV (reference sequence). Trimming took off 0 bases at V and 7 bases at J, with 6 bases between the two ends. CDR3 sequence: CASSLADSGYTF. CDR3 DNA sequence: TGTGCCAGCAGCTTAGCCGACAGTGGCTACACCTTC.

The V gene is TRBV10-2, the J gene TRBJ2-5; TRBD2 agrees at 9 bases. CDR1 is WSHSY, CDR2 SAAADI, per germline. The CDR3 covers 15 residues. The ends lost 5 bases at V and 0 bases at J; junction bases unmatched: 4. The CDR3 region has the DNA TGCGCCAGCAGTTTCCTAGCGGGGAACCAAGAGACCCAGTACTTC. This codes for CASSFLAGNQETQYF.

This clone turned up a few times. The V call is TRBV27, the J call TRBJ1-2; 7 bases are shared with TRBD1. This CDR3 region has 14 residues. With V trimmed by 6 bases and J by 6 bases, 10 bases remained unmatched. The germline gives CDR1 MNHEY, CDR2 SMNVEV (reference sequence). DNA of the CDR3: TGTGCCAGCAGACCCTGGACAGGCTCCAATGGCTACACCTTC. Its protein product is CASRPWTGSNGYTF.

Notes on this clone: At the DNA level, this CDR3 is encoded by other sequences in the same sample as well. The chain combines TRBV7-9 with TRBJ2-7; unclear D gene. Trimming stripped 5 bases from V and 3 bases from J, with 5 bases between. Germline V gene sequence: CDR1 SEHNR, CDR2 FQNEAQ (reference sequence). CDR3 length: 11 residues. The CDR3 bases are TGTGCCAGCAGCCTTAGCTACGAGCAGTACTTC. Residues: CASSLSYEQYF.

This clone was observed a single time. The CDR3 DNA reads TGTGCCACCCGAAGGGGGGGACAGGGGGCTTTTCAAGGAGAGCAGTACTTC. This codes for CATRRGGQGAFQGEQYF. The chain is built from TRBV19 and TRBJ2-7; 12 nucleotides match TRBD1. The CDR3 is made up of 17 amino acids. CDR1 and CDR2 from the germline V gene are LNHDA and SQIVND (reference sequence). Unmatched junction bases numbered 20, after V lost 10 bases and J lost 7 bases.

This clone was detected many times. Here the CDR3 DNA reads TGTGCCAGTAGTCCGGGACAGAAAATGAACACTGAAGCTTTCTTT. This codes for CASSPGQKMNTEAFF. The chain combines TRBV19 with TRBJ1-1; TRBD1 matches 7 bases. The CDR3 length is 15 residues. Germline-derived CDR1 and CDR2 are LNHDA and SQIVND (reference sequence). The J segment lost 0 bases and the V segment lost 5 bases, leaving 6 bases of the junction unmatched. Based on the CDR3 plus reference TRBV19 and TRBJ1-1, the full variable domain is DGGITQSPKYLFRKEGQNVTLSCEQNLNHDAMYWYRQDPGQGLRLIYYSQIVNDFQKGDIAEGYSVSREKKESFPLTVTSAQKNPTAFYLCASSPGQKMNTEAFFGQGTRLTVV.

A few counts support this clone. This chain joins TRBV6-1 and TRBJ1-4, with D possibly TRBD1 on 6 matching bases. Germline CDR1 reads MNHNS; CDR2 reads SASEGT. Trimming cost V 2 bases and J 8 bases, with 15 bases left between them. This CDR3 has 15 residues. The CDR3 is CASSESRQVQEKLFF. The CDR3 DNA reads TGTGCCAGCAGTGAAAGCAGACAGGTACAGGAAAAACTGTTTTTT.

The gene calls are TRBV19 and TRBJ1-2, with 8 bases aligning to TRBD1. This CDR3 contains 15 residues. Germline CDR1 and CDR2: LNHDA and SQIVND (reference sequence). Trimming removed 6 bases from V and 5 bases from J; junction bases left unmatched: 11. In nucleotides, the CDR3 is TGTGCCAGTAGGACAGGGGAAGGGGGAAAGTATGGCTACACCTTC. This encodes CASRTGEGGKYGYTF.

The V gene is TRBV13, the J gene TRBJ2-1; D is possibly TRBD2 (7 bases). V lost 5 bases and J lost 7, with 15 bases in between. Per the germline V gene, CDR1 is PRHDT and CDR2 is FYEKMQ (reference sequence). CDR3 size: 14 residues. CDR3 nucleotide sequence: TGTGCCAGCAGCCCCCGGGGGGCGCGGAATGAGCAGTTCTTC. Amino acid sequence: CASSPRGARNEQFF.

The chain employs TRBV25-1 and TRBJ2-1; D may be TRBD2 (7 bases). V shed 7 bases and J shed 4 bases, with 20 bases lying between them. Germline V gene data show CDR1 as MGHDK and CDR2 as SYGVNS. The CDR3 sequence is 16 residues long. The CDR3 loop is CASMVAGAGRYNEQFF. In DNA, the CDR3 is TGTGCCAGCATGGTGGCGGGGGCAGGTCGATACAATGAGCAGTTCTTC.

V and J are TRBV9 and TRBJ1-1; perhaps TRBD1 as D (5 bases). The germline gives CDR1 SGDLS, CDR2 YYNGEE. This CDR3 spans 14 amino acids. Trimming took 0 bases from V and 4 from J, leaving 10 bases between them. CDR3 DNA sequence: TGTGCCAGCAGCGTAGGGGGCGTGGGCACTGAAGCTTTCTTT. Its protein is CASSVGGVGTEAFF.

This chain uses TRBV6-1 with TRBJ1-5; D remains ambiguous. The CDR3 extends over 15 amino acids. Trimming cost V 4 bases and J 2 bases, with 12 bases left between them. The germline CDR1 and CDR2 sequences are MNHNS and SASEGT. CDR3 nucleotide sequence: TGTGCCAGCAGTGGGGAGAGAGGCGGCAATCAGCCCCAGCATTTT. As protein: CASSGERGGNQPQHF.

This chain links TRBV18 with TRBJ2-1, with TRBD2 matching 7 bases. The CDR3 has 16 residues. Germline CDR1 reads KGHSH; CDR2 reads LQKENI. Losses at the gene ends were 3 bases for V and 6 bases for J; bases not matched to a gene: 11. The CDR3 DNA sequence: TGTGCCAGCTCACCCCTGGCGGGAGAAGGGGTCAATGAGCAGTTCTTC. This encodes CASSPLAGEGVNEQFF.

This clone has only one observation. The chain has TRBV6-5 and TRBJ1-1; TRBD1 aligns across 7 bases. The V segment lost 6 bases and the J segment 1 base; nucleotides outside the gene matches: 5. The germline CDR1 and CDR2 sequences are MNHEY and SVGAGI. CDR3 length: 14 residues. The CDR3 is CASSPTGKNTEAFF. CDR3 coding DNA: TGTGCCAGCAGCCCGACAGGGAAGAACACTGAAGCTTTCTTT.

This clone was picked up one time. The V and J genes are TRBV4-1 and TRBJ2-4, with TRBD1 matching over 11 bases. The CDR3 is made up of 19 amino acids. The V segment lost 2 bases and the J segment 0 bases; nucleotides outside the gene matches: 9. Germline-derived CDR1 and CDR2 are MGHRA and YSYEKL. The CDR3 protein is CASSQLRTGGIEAKNIQYF. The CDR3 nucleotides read TGCGCCAGCAGCCAATTACGGACAGGGGGCATAGAAGCCAAAAACATTCAGTACTTC.

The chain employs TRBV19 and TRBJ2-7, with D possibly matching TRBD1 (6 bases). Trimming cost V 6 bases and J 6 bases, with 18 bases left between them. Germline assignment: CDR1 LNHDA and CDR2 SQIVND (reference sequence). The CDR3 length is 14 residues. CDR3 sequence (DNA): TGTGCCAGTAGCCACGAGACGGGACAAACCGAGCAGTACTTC. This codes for CASSHETGQTEQYF. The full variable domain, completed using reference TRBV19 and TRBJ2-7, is DGGITQSPKYLFRKEGQNVTLSCEQNLNHDAMYWYRQDPGQGLRLIYYSQIVNDFQKGDIAEGYSVSREKKESFPLTVTSAQKNPTAFYLCASSHETGQTEQYFGPGTRLTVT.